A single sample gave rise to the 8 T cell receptor beta chains below, sequenced in a study of CXCR3-negative and CXCR3-positive naive CD8 T cells (dated by TCRdb to about 2019). This sample was sequenced with a NextSeq 550. The Human TCR Profiling Kit (MiLaboratory) was used to make UMI-labeled 5' RACE TRB cDNA libraries. TCRdb reprocessed the reads into one record per CDR3 protein sequence, lacking DNA. The table held for this sample gives around 90,000 distinct CDR3 sequences. Of the sample, 0.95% to 1.4% falls within the top ten clones. Material: naive CXCR3- CD8+ T cells from blood. The label giving this sample's cell subset or site can be read as: CD45RO-CCR7+CD27+CD95- naive CD8+ T cells lacking CXCR3 (TNR3-). These TCRs come from a human donor in good health. Some clones in this sample may be carry-over from other donors' samples.

The chain links TRBV2 to TRBJ2-7; the TRBD2 assignment by TCRdb is unverifiable without DNA. The germline gives CDR1 SNHLY, CDR2 FYNNEI. The CDR3 loop spans 14 amino acids. The CDR3 is CASSEVGGSYEQYF. The variable domain in full, with the rest retrieved from reference TRBV2 and TRBJ2-7, is EPEVTQTPSHQVTQMGQEVILRCVPISNHLYFYWYRQILGQKVEFLVSFYNNEISEKSEIFDDQFSVERPDGSNFTLKIRSTKLEDSAMYFCASSEVGGSYEQYFGPGTRLTVT.

CDR3 loop: CASSYPGGVGTGELFF. The chain links TRBV6-2 or TRBV6-3 to TRBJ2-2; TCRdb picks TRBD1, but there is no DNA to check that call. Germline CDR1 is MNHEY and CDR2 is SVGEGT. This CDR3 comprises 16 residues.

The rearrangement joins TRBV27 to TRBJ2-1; TCRdb returns TRBD2, unconfirmable since there is no DNA. The CDR3 sequence is 15 residues long. From germline, CDR1 is MNHEY and CDR2 SMNVEV (reference sequence). CDR3 region: CASSLTSGGTRNAFF.

The gene calls are TRBV13 and TRBJ2-1; the TCRdb D gene call, TRBD2, has no DNA to confirm it. This CDR3 comprises 16 residues. From germline, CDR1 is PRHDT and CDR2 FYEKMQ (reference sequence). CDR3 in amino acids: CASSLASSELYNEQFF.

The V call is TRBV12-3 or TRBV12-4, the J call TRBJ2-5. The CDR3 is made up of 12 amino acids. The CDR3 sequence is CASSSLQGTQYF.

V usage is TRBV20-1 and J usage is TRBJ2-1; with no DNA, the TCRdb D assignment of TRBD2 cannot be verified. The germline CDR1 and CDR2 sequences are DFQATT and SNEGSKA (reference sequence). This CDR3 spans 15 amino acids. CDR3 protein: CSAPSPSGGYNEQLF.

The rearrangement uses TRBV24-1 and TRBJ2-1. There are 13 residues in the CDR3. Germline V gene lookup returns CDR1 KGHDR and CDR2 SFDVKD. The CDR3 loop reads CATGDLELGEQFF.

The V and J genes are TRBV20-1 and TRBJ1-2; TCRdb indicates TRBD1, and absent DNA this call remains unverified. Per germline, CDR1 DFQATT and CDR2 SNEGSKA (reference sequence). The CDR3 is 16 residues long. The CDR3 sequence: CSARDLGAPSTYGYTF.